These 18 T cell receptor beta chains share one sample of origin, sequenced in a study of post-analysis software for immune sequencing data. Whole-study results and caveats: Elevated frequency relative to controls characterized a handful of TRBV segments in patients, TRBV5-6, TRBV5-1 and TRBV20-1 among them.

Antigen specificity for these receptors is unknown. Presence of unique molecular identifiers characterized the TCR beta cDNA libraries. TCRdb used MiXCR to reprocess the PCR reads, holding one entry per CDR3 protein. The data show 500,000 to 600,000 distinct CDR3 sequences, 40% to 50% seen once. The specimen was blood. Receptors were obtained from a girl aged 5-17 years with multiple sclerosis.

The V and J genes are TRBV20-1 and TRBJ2-7; D is perhaps TRBD2 (5 bases). Trimming removed 0 bases at V and 2 bases at J, with 11 bases between. The CDR3 loop spans 14 amino acids. Germline CDR1 and CDR2: DFQATT and SNEGSKA (reference sequence). The CDR3 spells CSARDRTSPYEQYF. CDR3 DNA sequence: TGCAGTGCTAGAGATCGTACTAGTCCCTACGAGCAGTACTTC.

This clonotype came up a few times. The chain recombines TRBV12-3 or TRBV12-4 with TRBJ2-3; 7 nucleotides match TRBD2. V shed 4 bases, J shed 0 bases, and the junction held 1 base outside the gene matches. CDR3 length equals 14 residues. The CDR3 protein is CASSWGGSTDTQYF. CDR3 nucleotide sequence: TGTGCCAGCAGTTGGGGGGGGAGCACAGATACGCAGTATTTT.

The V and J genes are TRBV29-1 and TRBJ1-1, with 11 positions matching TRBD1. Germline CDR1 is SQVTM and CDR2 is ANQGSEA. V dropped 6 bases and J dropped 1; count of bases not matched to a gene: 10. This CDR3 has 16 residues. The CDR3 nucleotides are TGCAGCGTAGCCGGGACAGGGGGTTCCACGAACACTGAAGCTTTCTTT. This codes for CSVAGTGGSTNTEAFF.

The chain has TRBV24-1 and TRBJ2-1, with D unresolved. The germline gives CDR1 KGHDR, CDR2 SFDVKD. The CDR3 is 12 amino acids. Trimming removed 7 bases at V and 5 bases at J, with 8 bases between. The CDR3 DNA reads TGTGCCACCAGCTACACAGACAATGAGCAGTTCTTC. It is translated as CATSYTDNEQFF.

The rearrangement joins TRBV6-1 to TRBJ2-1; 7 bases align to TRBD2. This CDR3 region has 13 residues. Germline V gene sequence: CDR1 MNHNS, CDR2 SASEGT. V trimming: 8 bases; J trimming: 2 bases; junction bases outside the gene matches: 3. Here the CDR3 reads CASAAGAYNEQFF. Here the CDR3 DNA reads TGTGCCAGCGCCGCGGGGGCCTACAATGAGCAGTTCTTC.

The rearrangement links TRBV29-1 to TRBJ2-5, with D possibly matching TRBD2 (5 bases). From germline, CDR1 is SQVTM and CDR2 ANQGSEA. This CDR3 has 12 residues. Trimming stripped 7 bases from V and 11 bases from J, with 20 bases between. The DNA for the CDR3 is TGCAGCGGACTAACCTCTACGGAGGAGCAGTACTTC. It is translated as CSGLTSTEEQYF.

The J gene is TRBJ2-7, the V gene TRBV29-1; D may be TRBD2 (6 bases). Germline values: CDR1 SQVTM, CDR2 ANQGSEA. This CDR3 has 12 amino acids. The V end was cut by 7 bases, the J end by 3 bases, with 13 bases between. The CDR3, as DNA: TGCAGCGCCGAGACTAGGGACTACGAGCAGTACTTC. Its protein is CSAETRDYEQYF.

This clonotype was seen only a few times. The chain joins TRBV29-1 to TRBJ2-3; 8 bases fit TRBD2. CDR1 SQVTM and CDR2 ANQGSEA come from the germline V gene. This CDR3 contains 14 residues. With V trimmed by 8 bases and J by 4 bases, 11 bases remained unmatched. The DNA of the CDR3 is TGCAGCTTCCGAGGGACTAGATTCCCAGATACGCAGTATTTT. Amino acids: CSFRGTRFPDTQYF.

The chain is built from TRBV6-1 and TRBJ1-1, with 7 nucleotides matching TRBD1. V was pared by 8 bases and J by 0 bases, with 3 bases of the junction left unmatched. The V gene's germline CDR1 is MNHNS and CDR2 SASEGT. The CDR3 runs to 13 residues. CDR3 sequence (DNA): TGTGCCAGCCGGGACAGCTTGAACACTGAAGCTTTCTTT. This sequence encodes CASRDSLNTEAFF.

The CDR3 DNA reads TGTGCCACTCAGACCTACCGGGGGACGCAGTATTTT. Translated, it gives CATQTYRGTQYF. V is TRBV6-1 and J is TRBJ2-3; possibly TRBD2 for D (6 bases). This CDR3 is 12 amino acids long. V was cut by 10 bases and J by 9 bases, with 17 bases left in between. Germline lookup yields CDR1 MNHNS and CDR2 SASEGT.

This chain links TRBV13 with TRBJ2-3; 12 bases align to TRBD2. Germline trimming cut 4 bases from V and 5 bases from J; bases unmatched to any gene: 7. Germline V gene sequence: CDR1 PRHDT, CDR2 FYEKMQ (reference sequence). CDR3 length: 16 amino acids. CDR3 nucleotides: TGTGCCAGCAGCTCTACTAGCGGGGGGAGTAGAGATACGCAGTATTTT. This sequence encodes CASSSTSGGSRDTQYF.

The chain carries TRBV12-3 or TRBV12-4 and TRBJ2-2; D call uncertain. V shed 1 base and J shed 4 bases, with 7 bases lying between them. The CDR3 length is 14 residues. CDR3 sequence: CASSLEFSTGELFF. Written as DNA, the CDR3 is TGTGCCAGCAGTTTAGAATTCTCCACCGGGGAGCTGTTTTTT.

This rearrangement joins TRBV30 to TRBJ2-3; 9 bases line up with TRBD1. Losses at the gene ends were 0 bases for V and 6 bases for J; bases not matched to a gene: 4. The CDR3 is 14 residues long. Germline CDR1 GTSNPN, CDR2 SVGIG (reference sequence). The CDR3 DNA reads TGTGCCTGGAGTGTCGGGACAGGGTCGGATACGCAGTATTTT. This sequence encodes CAWSVGTGSDTQYF.

This clonotype has more than one count but fewer than ten. The chain employs TRBV12-3 or TRBV12-4 and TRBJ2-4; D unresolved. Near its end, the DNA agrees better with TRBJ2-7, so the J call may be wrong. The CDR3 has 12 amino acids. The CDR3 here is CASSRVGFEQYF. CDR3 DNA sequence: TGTGCCAGCAGCCGAGTCGGGTTCGAGCAGTACTTC.

V is TRBV20-1 and J is TRBJ2-7; the match to TRBD2 covers 7 bases. The germline CDR1 and CDR2 sequences are DFQATT and SNEGSKA (reference sequence). The CDR3 runs 13 residues. V trimming: 4 bases; J trimming: 0 bases; junction bases outside the gene matches: 3. CDR3 coding DNA: TGCAGTGCTACACTAGCGAGCTCCTACGAGCAGTACTTC. This translates into CSATLASSYEQYF.

This chain joins TRBV28 and TRBJ1-2, with D unresolved. The CDR3 has 12 amino acids. CDR1 and CDR2 (germline): MDHEN, SYDVKM. The ends were cut back, 8 bases at V and 5 bases at J, with 12 bases in the middle. CDR3 region: CASGLGGYGYTF. CDR3 nucleotide sequence: TGTGCCAGCGGCTTGGGAGGGTATGGCTACACCTTC.

The genes are TRBV7-9 and TRBJ1-1; 10 bases are shared with TRBD1. Germline V lookup: CDR1 SEHNR, CDR2 FQNEAQ (reference sequence). V trimming: 0 bases; J trimming: 3 bases; junction bases outside the gene matches: 7. CDR3 size: 17 residues. The CDR3 nucleotides read TGTGCCAGCAGCTTAGCTTCCGGGACAGGGGAGCACACTGAAGCTTTCTTT. Translated: CASSLASGTGEHTEAFF.

As concerns this clonotype: The junction and the germline gene differ at one end; a read error may be behind it. The chain joins TRBV20-1 to TRBJ2-7; 9 bases align to TRBD1. The length of the CDR3 is 12 residues. In germline, CDR1 is DFQATT, CDR2 SNEGSKA (reference sequence). CDR3 in amino acids: CSVWTGDYELYF. CDR3 nucleotide sequence: TGCAGTGTCTGGACAGGGGATTACGAGCTGTACTTC.